These T cell receptor beta chains were read from a single sample in a study of blood T cell repertoires in COVID-19. The method was immunoSEQ multiplex PCR; TCRdb's version includes in-frame clones alone and lacks a portion of them. Altogether roughly 13,000 clones are present, 80% to 90% being singletons, with the ten largest covering under 3%. Sequences were obtained from peripheral blood. These receptors came from a human donor in a cohort sampled during active COVID-19. CDR3s include the opening cysteine and the closing phenylalanine or tryptophan. A D gene is named only where the DNA matches it firmly. A row's size may be missing; if present it is once, few, many or a size class.

J gene: TRBJ2-3
clone size: -
D gene: TRBD2
V gene: TRBV4-3
CDR3 DNA: TGCGCCAGCAGCCAAGGGCTACTAGCGGCCTTGGGCACAGATACGCAGTATTTT
CDR3 protein: CASSQGLLAALGTDTQYF

J gene: TRBJ1-1
clone size: -
D gene: -
V gene: TRBV2
CDR3 DNA: TGTGCCAGCAGTGGGGGGAGGGGGAGCACTGAAGCTTTCTTT
CDR3 protein: CASSGGRGSTEAFF

J gene: TRBJ2-3
clone size: -
D gene: -
V gene: TRBV30
CDR3 DNA: TGTGCCTGGATCGATGTGGGAGGAGGCCCAGATACGCAGTATTTT
CDR3 protein: CAWIDVGGGPDTQYF

J gene: TRBJ1-1
clone size: -
D gene: TRBD1
V gene: TRBV9
CDR3 DNA: TGTGCCAGCAGCGCCACTACCTCAGGGGGCCCCCTCGCTACTGAAGCTTTCTTT
CDR3 protein: CASSATTSGGPLATEAFF

J gene: TRBJ2-7
clone size: -
D gene: TRBD1
V gene: TRBV2
CDR3 DNA: TGTGCCAGTCTCTCGGGGGACAGGAGCTCCTACGAGCAGTACTTC
CDR3 protein: CASLSGDRSSYEQYF

J gene: TRBJ1-3
clone size: -
D gene: -
V gene: TRBV2
CDR3 DNA: TGTGCCAGCAGTGAGGGGCACAGCTCTGGAAACACCATATATTTT
CDR3 protein: CASSEGHSSGNTIYF

J gene: TRBJ2-5
clone size: -
D gene: TRBD1
V gene: TRBV12-3/TRBV12-4
CDR3 DNA: TGTGCCAGCAGCCACACAGGGGCAGAGACCCAGTACTTC
CDR3 protein: CASSHTGAETQYF

J gene: TRBJ1-5
clone size: few
D gene: -
V gene: TRBV27
CDR3 DNA: TGTGCCAGCAGTTCGTACAATCAGCCCCAGCATTTT
CDR3 protein: CASSSYNQPQHF

J gene: TRBJ2-1
clone size: -
D gene: TRBD2
V gene: TRBV5-1
CDR3 DNA: TGCGCCAGCAGCTTGGGACTAGCAGGAATCAATGAGCAGTTCTTC
CDR3 protein: CASSLGLAGINEQFF

J gene: TRBJ2-7
clone size: once
D gene: TRBD2
V gene: TRBV5-4
CDR3 DNA: TGTGCCAGCAGCTTGGTGGCTAGCGGGAGCTACGAGCAGTACTTC
CDR3 protein: CASSLVASGSYEQYF

J gene: TRBJ1-1
clone size: once
D gene: -
V gene: TRBV5-4
CDR3 DNA: TGTGCCAGCAGCTTGGACAGGGAACGAGCTTTCTTT
CDR3 protein: CASSLDRERAFF

J gene: TRBJ2-1
clone size: -
D gene: TRBD1
V gene: TRBV7-2
CDR3 DNA: TGTGCCAGCAGTTTGGACAGGGCCTACAATGAGCAGTTCTTC
CDR3 protein: CASSLDRAYNEQFF

J gene: TRBJ2-7
clone size: -
D gene: -
V gene: TRBV5-1
CDR3 DNA: TGCGCCAGCAGCTCGCAGGGGATAAACCACGAGCAGTACTTC
CDR3 protein: CASSSQGINHEQYF

J gene: TRBJ1-1
clone size: -
D gene: -
V gene: TRBV30
CDR3 DNA: TGTGCCTGGAGTGTACAACAGGTTGAAGCTTTCTTT
CDR3 protein: CAWSVQQVEAFF

J gene: TRBJ2-6
clone size: -
D gene: -
V gene: TRBV7-2
CDR3 DNA: TGTGCCAGCAGCTTAGTGGTGGAGGGGGCCAACGTCCTGACTTTC
CDR3 protein: CASSLVVEGANVLTF

J gene: TRBJ1-2
clone size: -
D gene: -
V gene: TRBV7-9
CDR3 DNA: TGTGCCAGCAGCTTAGAGGAGGGAAAAAACTATGGCTACACCTTC
CDR3 protein: CASSLEEGKNYGYTF

J gene: TRBJ2-1
clone size: -
D gene: TRBD1
V gene: TRBV7-8
CDR3 DNA: TGTGCCAGCAGCTGGGGACAGGGGACGGGATCCTACAATGAGCAGTTCTTC
CDR3 protein: CASSWGQGTGSYNEQFF

J gene: TRBJ1-1
clone size: -
D gene: -
V gene: TRBV4-2
CDR3 DNA: TGTGCCAGCAGCCAAGATGAGCGCAGGGGCACTGAAGCTTTCTTT
CDR3 protein: CASSQDERRGTEAFF

J gene: TRBJ2-1
clone size: -
D gene: -
V gene: TRBV7-3
CDR3 DNA: TGTGCCAGCAGCTTATTATCTAGCTCGGATGAGCAGTTCTTC
CDR3 protein: CASSLLSSSDEQFF

J gene: TRBJ1-4
clone size: -
D gene: -
V gene: TRBV15
CDR3 DNA: TGTGCCACCAGCAGAGATCCGGGACACTATAATGAAAAACTGTTTTTT
CDR3 protein: CATSRDPGHYNEKLFF

J gene: TRBJ2-7
clone size: -
D gene: TRBD1
V gene: TRBV19
CDR3 DNA: TGTGCCAGTAGTATACGTGGGACAGGGACCTACGAGCAGTACTTC
CDR3 protein: CASSIRGTGTYEQYF

J gene: TRBJ2-4
clone size: -
D gene: -
V gene: TRBV6-2/TRBV6-3
CDR3 DNA: TGTGCCAGCAGTTACCCCCGGGTCAGGGTCAATGGCATTCAGTACTTC
CDR3 protein: CASSYPRVRVNGIQYF

J gene: TRBJ2-5
clone size: -
D gene: TRBD1
V gene: TRBV24-1
CDR3 DNA: TGTGCCACCAGTGATCGATCCGGGACAGGGGGCCGAGAGACCCAGTACTTC
CDR3 protein: CATSDRSGTGGRETQYF

J gene: TRBJ2-3
clone size: -
D gene: -
V gene: TRBV4-2
CDR3 DNA: TGTGCCAGCAGCCAAGCGCTAGACCTCACAGATACGCAGTATTTT
CDR3 protein: CASSQALDLTDTQYF

J gene: TRBJ1-5
clone size: -
D gene: TRBD1
V gene: TRBV5-6
CDR3 DNA: TGTGCCAGCAGTTACCAGGTGGGACAGGGATATCAGCCCCAGCATTTT
CDR3 protein: CASSYQVGQGYQPQHF

J gene: TRBJ2-1
clone size: -
D gene: -
V gene: TRBV19
CDR3 DNA: TGTGCCAGTCATACAGGGAGCAGCTCCTACAATGAGCAGTTCTTC
CDR3 protein: CASHTGSSSYNEQFF